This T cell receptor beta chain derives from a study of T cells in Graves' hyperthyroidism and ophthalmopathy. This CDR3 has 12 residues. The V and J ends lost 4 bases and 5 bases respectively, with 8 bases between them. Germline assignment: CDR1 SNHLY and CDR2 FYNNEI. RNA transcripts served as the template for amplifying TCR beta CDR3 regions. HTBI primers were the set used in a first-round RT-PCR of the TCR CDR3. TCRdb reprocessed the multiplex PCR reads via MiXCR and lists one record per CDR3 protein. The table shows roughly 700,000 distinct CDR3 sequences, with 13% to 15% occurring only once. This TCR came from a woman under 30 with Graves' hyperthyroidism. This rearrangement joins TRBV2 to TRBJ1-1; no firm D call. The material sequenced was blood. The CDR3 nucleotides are TGTGCCAGCAGTGCCCAGAGAACTGAAGCTTTCTTT. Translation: CASSAQRTEAFF.